This T cell receptor beta chain was observed in a study of control samples from healthy donors and cancer patients. Deletions cut 3 bases from V and 3 bases from J, with 8 bases between. The CDR3 length is 13 residues. Sequencing used immunoSEQ multiplex PCR; TCRdb keeps in-frame clones, though not all of them. The sample includes approximately 150,000 clones, about 93% of them seen just once. The sequenced material came from blood. The TCR sequence derives from a woman aged 25 to 45 in good health. V usage is TRBV12-3 or TRBV12-4 and J usage is TRBJ2-5; D is undetermined. The DNA of the CDR3 is TGTGCCAGCAGTTTCCCTAGTGAAGAGACCCAGTACTTC. It is translated as CASSFPSEETQYF.